A selection of T cell receptor beta chains follows, all from one sample in a study of technical replicates of blood from several donors. Data came from immunoSEQ multiplex PCR; TCRdb stores just in-frame clones and leaves some out. The sample yields some 82,000 clones, 90% to 95% seen once. Sequenced: T cells isolated from PBMCs. The receptor set was obtained from a human donor in good health. CDR3s include the opening cysteine and the closing phenylalanine or tryptophan. The D gene is left open where the match is weak. Part of the rows lack a size; the others show once, few, many or a class for expanded clones.

CDR3nt,CDR3aa,j_gene,d_gene,v_gene,len,abundance
TGTGCCAGTAGTATCCTCGACAGGGAAAAAGATACGCAGTATTTT,CASSILDREKDTQYF,TRBJ2-3,TRBD1,TRBV19,15,once
TGTGCCAGCAGCCGGGACCGGGGGGCCTACGAGCAGTACTTC,CASSRDRGAYEQYF,TRBJ2-7,TRBD2,TRBV6-6,14,once
TGTGCCAGCCAAAGGACAGGGGACACTGAAGCTTTCTTT,CASQRTGDTEAFF,TRBJ1-1,TRBD1,TRBV19,13,-
TGTGCCAGCAGCTTAGGTTCGGTTGGGGCTTTTTACGAGCAGTACTTC,CASSLGSVGAFYEQYF,TRBJ2-7,-,TRBV7-2,16,-
TGTGCCAGCAGCTTAGGGACAGCCTCCTACGAGCAGTACTTC,CASSLGTASYEQYF,TRBJ2-7,TRBD1,TRBV5-4,14,-
TGTGCCACCTTGTCCGGGACAGGGACCACCGGGGAGCTGTTTTTT,CATLSGTGTTGELFF,TRBJ2-2,TRBD1,TRBV19,15,-
TGTGCCAGCAGCTTAAGTTACAGGGGGACGGATACGCAGTATTTT,CASSLSYRGTDTQYF,TRBJ2-3,TRBD1,TRBV11-2,15,once
TGCGCCAGCAGCCAAGATGGAGGCTACGAGCAGTACTTC,CASSQDGGYEQYF,TRBJ2-7,-,TRBV4-1,13,-
TGTGCCAGCAGCCAAGAGAGGCTGTCACAGGGCGGGGAGCTGTTTTTT,CASSQERLSQGGELFF,TRBJ2-2,-,TRBV4-2,16,-
TGTGCCAGCAGCTTAAACTCTGGGACAGGGGGCACCGGGGAGCTGTTTTTT,CASSLNSGTGGTGELFF,TRBJ2-2,TRBD1,TRBV7-9,17,-
TGCGCCAGCAGCCCGGGACTAGCGGGAGGGTTAGAGACCCAGTACTTC,CASSPGLAGGLETQYF,TRBJ2-5,TRBD2,TRBV5-1,16,-
TGTGCCTGGAGTACCCCATACAGGGGGCCCTCCTACGAGCAGTACTTC,CAWSTPYRGPSYEQYF,TRBJ2-7,TRBD1,TRBV30,16,-
TGTGCCAGCAGTGAGGTCTCAGCCTACAATGAGCAGTTCTTC,CASSEVSAYNEQFF,TRBJ2-1,-,TRBV6-1,14,-
TGCAGCGTTGATTCGGGGAACACTGAAGCTTTCTTT,CSVDSGNTEAFF,TRBJ1-1,-,TRBV29-1,12,-
TGCGCCAGCAGCCATCGGACCGGGACAGGGAGTGAAAAACTGTTTTTT,CASSHRTGTGSEKLFF,TRBJ1-4,TRBD1,TRBV4-3,16,-
TGTGCCAGCAGCTCCCGCGGAGAACCCTACAATGAGCAGTTCTTC,CASSSRGEPYNEQFF,TRBJ2-1,-,TRBV7-8,15,-
TGCGCCAGCACCCGGACTAGCGGGACCGGGGAGCTGTTTTTT,CASTRTSGTGELFF,TRBJ2-2,TRBD2,TRBV5-1,14,-
TGTGCCTGGAGCCCAAACTCCTCACAGCAGTTCTTC,CAWSPNSSQQFF,TRBJ2-1,-,TRBV30,12,-
TGTGCCAGCAGTTTAGTGCACTCGATCTCCTACGAGCAGTACTTC,CASSLVHSISYEQYF,TRBJ2-7,-,TRBV27,15,-
TGTGCCAGCAACGAGCCCTTTACAGCGGTGCAGTACTTC,CASNEPFTAVQYF,TRBJ2-7,-,TRBV2,13,-
TGTGCCAGCAGTCAATGGTTGACAGGGGACGAGCAGTACTTC,CASSQWLTGDEQYF,TRBJ2-7,TRBD1,TRBV27,14,-
TGTGCCAGTAGTATCAGGGCAGACAACACTGAAGCTTTCTTT,CASSIRADNTEAFF,TRBJ1-1,-,TRBV19,14,-
TGTGCCAGTCTCAAGACGACAGGGTCGGATGGCTACACCTTC,CASLKTTGSDGYTF,TRBJ1-2,TRBD1,TRBV19,14,-
TGTGCCAGCAGCTTAACGCAGTCTGCGAGCGGGAGTTTAACAGATACGCAGTATTTT,CASSLTQSASGSLTDTQYF,TRBJ2-3,TRBD2,TRBV11-2,19,-
TGTGCCAGCAGCGGTACAGTCGGACTGTCCTACACCTTC,CASSGTVGLSYTF,TRBJ1-2,-,TRBV14,13,-
TGTGCCAGCAGCGCCCAGGGACTAGCGGTCCAAGAGACCCAGTACTTC,CASSAQGLAVQETQYF,TRBJ2-5,TRBD2,TRBV9,16,-
TGCGCCAGCAGCCCGACTAGCGGAACCCTGCTGAACAGCACAGATACGCAGTATTTT,CASSPTSGTLLNSTDTQYF,TRBJ2-3,TRBD2,TRBV4-1,19,-
TGTGCCAGCAGTCCCCTAAGGGGCCCCCGTGTTTGGCAGTACTTC,CASSPLRGPRVWQYF,TRBJ2-7,-,TRBV28,15,-
TGTGCCAGTAGTAGGGAGGGGCGCGGTTACGAGCAGTACTTC,CASSREGRGYEQYF,TRBJ2-7,TRBD2,TRBV19,14,-
TGTGCCAGCAGCTTATTAAGCACAGATACGCAGTATTTT,CASSLLSTDTQYF,TRBJ2-3,-,TRBV7-8,13,-
TGTGCCAGCATTTCGGGACAGGGGCCCAGCTACACCTTC,CASISGQGPSYTF,TRBJ1-2,TRBD1,TRBV28,13,-
TGCGCCAGCAGTGAGTCGTGGGAGTTGGATACGCAGTATTTT,CASSESWELDTQYF,TRBJ2-3,-,TRBV10-1,14,-
TGTGCCAGCAGTTACTCGGGACAGGGGGCCAACACCATATATTTT,CASSYSGQGANTIYF,TRBJ1-3,TRBD1,TRBV6-5,15,few
TGTGCCAGTAGTCTGGGACAGCCTCAGTCGGGCTACACCTTC,CASSLGQPQSGYTF,TRBJ1-2,TRBD1,TRBV19,14,-
TGTGCCAGCAGCCGCGGGATCACAGATACGCAGTATTTT,CASSRGITDTQYF,TRBJ2-3,-,TRBV28,13,-
TGTGCCAGCATGGGGGGCCAAGAGACCCAGTACTTC,CASMGGQETQYF,TRBJ2-5,-,TRBV6-6,12,-
TGTGCCAGCAGCGATAGCGGGAGCCCCGAGAGTGAGCAGTTCTTC,CASSDSGSPESEQFF,TRBJ2-1,TRBD2,TRBV9,15,-
TGTGCCAGCAGGAGACAGGTTCTTGCCTACGAGCAGTACTTC,CASRRQVLAYEQYF,TRBJ2-7,-,TRBV5-6,14,-
TGTGCCAGTAGTATATGGCTGATTTCCTACGAGCAGTACTTC,CASSIWLISYEQYF,TRBJ2-7,-,TRBV19,14,-
TGTGCCAGCAGCCAAGACGTATCAAGTGCGGAGACCCAGTACTTC,CASSQDVSSAETQYF,TRBJ2-5,-,TRBV4-2,15,-
TGCGCCAGCAGCTGGACTAGTATAGTCAATGAGCAGTTCTTC,CASSWTSIVNEQFF,TRBJ2-1,TRBD2,TRBV4-1,14,-
TGTGCCAGCAGCTTAGGACTAGCGGGAGCCTACGAGCAGTACTTC,CASSLGLAGAYEQYF,TRBJ2-7,TRBD2,TRBV7-9,15,-
TGCAGCGCTTCCTCCGGCTACGAGCAGTACTTC,CSASSGYEQYF,TRBJ2-7,-,TRBV29-1,11,-
TGTGCCAGCTGGACAGCCGATGGCTACACCTTC,CASWTADGYTF,TRBJ1-2,-,TRBV9,11,-
TGTGCCAGCAGCTTAGACGGTAGCGGGAGAGTGAATGAGCAGTTCTTC,CASSLDGSGRVNEQFF,TRBJ2-1,TRBD2,TRBV7-2,16,once
TGTGCCAGCAGCTTATGGGGCAGTAAATCTTCCTACGAGCAGTACTTC,CASSLWGSKSSYEQYF,TRBJ2-7,-,TRBV7-9,16,-